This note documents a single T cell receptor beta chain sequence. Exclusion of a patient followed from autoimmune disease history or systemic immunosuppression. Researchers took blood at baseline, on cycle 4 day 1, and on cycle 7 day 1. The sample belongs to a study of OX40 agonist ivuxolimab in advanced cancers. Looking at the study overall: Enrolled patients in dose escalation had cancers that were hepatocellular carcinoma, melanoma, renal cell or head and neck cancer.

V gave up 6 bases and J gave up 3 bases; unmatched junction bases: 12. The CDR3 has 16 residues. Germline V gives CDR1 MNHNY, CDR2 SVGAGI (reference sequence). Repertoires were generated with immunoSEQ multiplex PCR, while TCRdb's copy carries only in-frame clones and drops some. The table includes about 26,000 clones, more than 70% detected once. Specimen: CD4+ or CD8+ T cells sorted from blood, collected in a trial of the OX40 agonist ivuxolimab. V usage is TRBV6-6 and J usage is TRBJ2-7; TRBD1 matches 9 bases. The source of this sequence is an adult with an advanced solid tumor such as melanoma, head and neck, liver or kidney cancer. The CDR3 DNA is TGTGCCAGCAGACCGAAACCGGGACAGGGAGTCTACGAGCAGTACTTC. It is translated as CASRPKPGQGVYEQYF.